Given below is one T cell receptor (beta chain) in context. Authors' methods: Counts of nucleated cells, estimated from reference gene primer amplification, were obtained. Generated by immunoSEQ multiplex PCR, the TCRdb table keeps only in-frame clones and is missing some. V and J calls and clone size come straight from that table; D and trimming were deduced from the DNA. The sample yields approximately 100,000 clones, 87% seen once. The data were taken from a study of blood T cell repertoires in COVID-19. Study-level information: Samples of COVID-19 (acute and convalescent) were obtained from the United States, Italy and Spain. Sources were T cells, B-cell-depleted T cells, or PBMCs; the material itself was cDNA or gDNA.

This CDR3 spans 15 amino acids. Germline assignment: CDR1 LGHDT and CDR2 YNNKEL (reference sequence). V was pared by 1 base and J by 4 bases, with 10 bases between. The chain is built from TRBV3-1 (or the pseudogene TRBV3-2) and TRBJ2-2, with D perhaps TRBD1 (6 bases). Input material: peripheral blood. This sequence originates from a man between 65 and 80 years old with acute or convalescent COVID-19. Written as DNA, the CDR3 is TGTGCCAGCAGCCAAGGGACAGCTCGCACCGGGGAGCTGTTTTTT. Protein product: CASSQGTARTGELFF.